This T cell receptor (beta chain) was obtained from a study of regulatory T cells in long-lasting Graves disease. Study-level information: Graves' patients, diagnosed recently, had received antithyroid drugs under 3 months.

TCR beta libraries were built with iRepertoire HTBI primers and Arm-PCR of CDR3 regions. In TCRdb, the multiplex PCR reads were re-called with MiXCR into one record per CDR3 protein. The sample yields some 370,000 distinct CDR3 sequences, roughly 12% seen once. With V trimmed by 2 bases and J by 6 bases, 5 bases remained unmatched. CDR1 is LGHDT and CDR2 is YNNKEL in the germline V gene (reference sequence). The CDR3 sequence is 14 residues long. Findings and limits, study-wide: Persistent Graves' patients showed less TCR diversity than newly diagnosed patients showed.

Time point in this sample: newly diagnosed GD, antithyroid drugs for less than 3 months. The authors made the TCR library using RNA they extracted from PBMCs. The table lists this clonotype with many counts. Its antigen is not identified. The sample was also linked to a second study, of T cells in Graves' hyperthyroidism and ophthalmopathy.

The receptor's source is a young woman with Graves disease. The material was peripheral blood mononuclear cells (PBMCs), obtained at new diagnosis, from a patient treated with antithyroid drugs. The chain employs TRBV3-1 and TRBJ2-7; 9 bases match TRBD1. CDR3 sequence reads: CASSQTRQGGEQYV. For the CDR3, the DNA is TGTGCCAGCAGCCAAACCCGACAGGGGGGCGAGCAGTACGTC.